These 32 T cell receptor beta chains originate from one sample sequenced in a study of blood T cell repertoires in COVID-19 (dated by TCRdb to about 2020). Library preparation used the immunoSEQ multiplex PCR assay. TCRdb limited this immuneACCESS table to in-frame rearrangements with V and J called. A share of clones is missing; checked studies link under half to unresolved V genes, and the rest is unexplained. The sample table records over 250,000 clones; about 80% of these occur just once. 3% to 3.5% of the sample goes to the ten largest clones. Specimen: peripheral blood. Receptor source: a woman of 80 years or more with acute or convalescent COVID-19.

The rearrangement uses TRBV2 and TRBJ1-2, with TRBD1 identical over 8 bases. This CDR3 has 14 residues. Germline CDR1 reads SNHLY; CDR2 reads FYNNEI. J lost 3 bases, V lost 2 bases, and 2 bases had no gene match. CDR3 sequence: CASSEQGADYGYTF. DNA of the CDR3: TGTGCCAGCAGTGAACAGGGGGCGGACTATGGCTACACCTTC.

This clone was counted only a few times. This sequence joins TRBV7-9 and TRBJ1-6; possibly TRBD1 for D (5 bases). V lost 0 bases and J 9 bases, leaving 12 bases between the germline ends. There are 15 residues in the CDR3. Germline V CDR1 and CDR2: SEHNR, FQNEAQ (reference sequence). In nucleotides, the CDR3 is TGTGCCAGCAGCTTAGCGGAAACGACAGTTTCACCCCTCCACTTT. It encodes CASSLAETTVSPLHF.

The genes are TRBV6-6 and TRBJ2-1; TRBD2 aligns across 15 bases. The CDR3 has 15 amino acids. Germline V gene lookup returns CDR1 MNHNY and CDR2 SVGAGI (reference sequence). After removal of 2 bases from V and 9 bases from J, the junction contained 2 bases not matched to a gene. For the CDR3, the DNA is TGTGCCAGCAGTTACGGACTAGCGGGAGGGGGTGAGCAGTTCTTC. Amino acid sequence: CASSYGLAGGGEQFF.

This clone was observed once. The V and J genes are TRBV19 and TRBJ1-5; tentative D call: TRBD1 (6 bases). Per the germline V gene, CDR1 is LNHDA and CDR2 is SQIVND (reference sequence). The V end lost 4 bases, the J end lost 6 bases, and 25 bases lay between the germline ends. This CDR3 has 18 amino acids. DNA for the CDR3: TGTGCCAGTAGTACCGACAGGACCAACTCTCTCGTGGGTCAGCCCCAGCATTTT. Translated: CASSTDRTNSLVGQPQHF.

The chain employs TRBV7-2 and TRBJ2-5; no firm D call. V was shortened by 0 bases and J by 5 bases, with 10 bases between the two germline ends. CDR1 and CDR2 from the germline V gene are SGHTA and FQGNSA. The CDR3 loop spans 14 amino acids. The CDR3 loop reads CASSLAWASETQYF. The CDR3 bases are TGTGCCAGCAGCTTAGCATGGGCCTCGGAGACCCAGTACTTC.

The V call is TRBV12-3 or TRBV12-4, the J call TRBJ2-7; D is ambiguous. The CDR3 is 13 amino acids. Trimming took off 3 bases at V and 1 base at J, with 7 bases between the two ends. For the CDR3, the DNA is TGTGCCAGCAGTTTGTCCATTTCCTACGAGCAGTACTTC. Translating it yields CASSLSISYEQYF.

The J gene is TRBJ2-1, the V gene TRBV4-3; D gene unclear. Trimming stripped 0 bases from V and 0 bases from J, with 15 bases between. The germline CDR1 and CDR2 sequences are LGHNA and YSLEER. The CDR3 contains 18 residues. CDR3 nucleotide sequence: TGCGCCAGCAGCCAAGACCCTCTGAGCATGAGCTCCTACAATGAGCAGTTCTTC. Residues: CASSQDPLSMSSYNEQFF.

V gene TRBV12-5 combines with J gene TRBJ1-5; 8 bases match TRBD1. Germline CDR1 is LGHNT and CDR2 is FRNRAP. The CDR3 has 15 amino acids. Trimming took 6 bases from V and 5 from J; bases not matched to a gene: 9. CDR3 amino acids: CASGLDRALDQPQHF. CDR3 coding DNA: TGTGCTAGTGGCCTGGACAGGGCGTTAGATCAGCCCCAGCATTTT. Filled out from reference TRBV12-5 and TRBJ1-5, the complete variable domain reads DARVTQTPRHKVTEMGQEVTMRCQPILGHNTVFWYRQTMMQGLELLAYFRNRAPLDDSGMPKDRFSAEMPDATLATLKIQPSEPRDSAVYFCASGLDRALDQPQHFGDGTRLSIL.

V is TRBV4-2 and J is TRBJ2-7; 7 positions match TRBD2. The CDR3 runs 16 residues. V dropped 1 base and J dropped 2; count of bases not matched to a gene: 8. CDR1 LGHNA and CDR2 YNFKEQ come from the germline V gene. The CDR3 sequence: CASSQVGGSGTYEQYF. The CDR3 DNA follows: TGTGCCAGCAGCCAAGTTGGCGGGAGTGGGACCTACGAGCAGTACTTC.

This clone was seen only a few times. This chain links TRBV3-1 (or the pseudogene TRBV3-2) with TRBJ2-2, with D possibly TRBD2 on 7 matching bases. The CDR3 consists of 16 residues. Trimming removed 0 bases from V and 8 bases from J, with 16 bases in between. From germline, CDR1 is LGHDT and CDR2 YNNKEL (reference sequence). DNA of the CDR3: TGTGCCAGCAGCCAAGATACGCGGGGGCCATGGGGGGAGCTGTTTTTT. This sequence encodes CASSQDTRGPWGELFF.

This chain's CDR3 is CASSLGSTDTQYF. The DNA for the CDR3 is TGTGCCAGCAGCTTAGGATCCACTGATACGCAGTATTTT. V is TRBV11-2 and J is TRBJ2-3, with unresolved D. The germline CDR1 and CDR2 sequences are SGHAT and FQNNGV. This CDR3 spans 13 amino acids. V lost 1 base to trimming and J lost 6 bases, with 8 bases between them.

The chain carries TRBV3-1 (or the pseudogene TRBV3-2) and TRBJ2-7; D is possibly TRBD1 (6 bases). The CDR3 has 14 residues. The V and J ends lost 1 base and 1 base respectively, with 8 bases between them. Germline CDR1 reads LGHDT; CDR2 reads YNNKEL (reference sequence). CDR3 coding DNA: TGTGCCAGCAGCCAAGGGGGGCAGTCCTACGAGCAGTACTTC. This encodes CASSQGGQSYEQYF.

This clone was seen just once. A much bigger clone sits one base away, suggesting this may be a read error. The sample contains more than one DNA sequence encoding this CDR3. The chain couples TRBV19 to TRBJ1-5, with TRBD1 matching over 7 bases. Germline CDR1 reads LNHDA; CDR2 reads SQIVND (reference sequence). The CDR3 has 15 amino acids. The DNA of the CDR3 is TGTGCCAGTAGAGACCGACAGGGATTAAATCAACCCCAGCATTTT. Its protein product is CASRDRQGLNQPQHF.

This clone appeared a few times. The chain employs TRBV2 and TRBJ2-2, with TRBD1 as a possible D gene (7 bases). This CDR3 is built from 18 residues. The germline CDR1 and CDR2 sequences are SNHLY and FYNNEI. Trimming stripped 2 bases from V and 1 base from J, with 17 bases between. CDR3 amino acids: CASSETGPQGGNTGELFF. The CDR3 nucleotides are TGTGCCAGCAGTGAAACGGGGCCCCAGGGGGGGAACACCGGGGAGCTGTTTTTT.

The chain combines TRBV19 with TRBJ2-2, with D maybe TRBD2 (6 bases). V was trimmed by 3 bases and J by 3 bases, leaving 8 bases between them. CDR3 length equals 14 residues. Germline-derived CDR1 and CDR2 are LNHDA and SQIVND (reference sequence). CDR3 sequence reads: CASSISSDTGELFF. The DNA for the CDR3 is TGTGCCAGTAGTATCTCTAGCGACACCGGGGAGCTGTTTTTT.

This chain uses TRBV6-5 with TRBJ2-2; 11 nucleotides match TRBD1. This CDR3 region has 14 residues. V shed 6 bases and J 5 bases; nucleotides not matched to a gene: 2. Germline CDR1 is MNHEY and CDR2 is SVGAGI. The CDR3 region has the DNA TGTGCCAGCAGGGGGACAGGGGGTACCGGGGAGCTGTTTTTT. Protein product: CASRGTGGTGELFF.

The chain couples TRBV27 to TRBJ1-2; D possibly corresponds to TRBD1 (6 bases). The CDR3 runs to 14 residues. V lost 3 bases and J 3 bases, leaving 11 bases between the germline ends. Germline CDR1 reads MNHEY; CDR2 reads SMNVEV (reference sequence). CDR3 in DNA: TGTGCCAGCAGTTTGACAGGTATCGACTATGGCTACACCTTC. It yields the protein CASSLTGIDYGYTF.

The genes are TRBV7-2 and TRBJ2-7; possible D gene TRBD1, 6 bases. Trimming took 5 bases from V and 6 from J, leaving 20 bases between them. CDR3 length: 15 residues. Germline V gene data show CDR1 as SGHTA and CDR2 as FQGNSA. For the CDR3, the DNA is TGTGCCAGCAGCCCGAGAGGACAGATGGCCCTCGAGCAGTACTTC. Amino acids: CASSPRGQMALEQYF.

This clone showed up just a few times. V is TRBV5-5 and J is TRBJ2-1; D may be TRBD2 (7 bases). Germline V lookup: CDR1 SGHKS, CDR2 YYEKEE (reference sequence). The CDR3 contains 15 residues. V lost 1 base, J lost 2 bases, and 10 bases lay in between. CDR3 nucleotide sequence: TGTGCCAGCAGCTTGTGGCGGGGGCCCTACAATGAGCAGTTCTTC. It codes for CASSLWRGPYNEQFF. Full variable domain (missing parts from reference TRBV5-5 and TRBJ2-1): DAGVTQSPTHLIKTRGQQVTLRCSPISGHKSVSWYQQVLGQGPQFIFQYYEKEERGRGNFPDRFSARQFPNYSSELNVNALLLGDSALYLCASSLWRGPYNEQFFGPGTRLTVL.

As for this clone: The junction shows a germline mismatch at one end, possibly a read error. The chain carries TRBV20-1 and TRBJ2-1; 9 bases are a match to TRBD2. CDR1 is DFQATT, CDR2 SNEGSKA, per germline (reference sequence). The CDR3 covers 12 residues. The DNA for the CDR3 is TGCAGTGCTAGTCCTACTACTAGCGGGTTGGTCTTC. This codes for CSASPTTSGLVF.

This clone appeared a few times. The chain joins TRBV7-9 to TRBJ2-2; the D gene is possibly TRBD2 (6 bases). Trimming left V 7 bases short and J 5 bases short, with 17 bases between. The CDR3 is 15 amino acids. Germline loops: CDR1 SEHNR, CDR2 FQNEAQ (reference sequence). The CDR3 DNA is TGTGCCAGCATCAAACATCCTCGGGGGACCGGGGAGCTGTTTTTT. Translation: CASIKHPRGTGELFF.

In this sample, this clone turned up a few times. The CDR3 sequence: CASSLGLGLASSYEQYF. The CDR3 coding sequence is TGCGCCAGCAGCTTGGGTCTAGGACTAGCCAGCTCCTACGAGCAGTACTTC. The rearrangement joins TRBV5-1 to TRBJ2-7; TRBD2 matches 8 bases. The trim removed 0 bases at V and 0 bases at J, leaving 8 bases unmatched. CDR3 length equals 17 residues. Germline loops: CDR1 SGHRS, CDR2 YFSETQ. The complete variable domain, with remaining parts taken from reference TRBV5-1 and TRBJ2-7, reads KAGVTQTPRYLIKTRGQQVTLSCSPISGHRSVSWYQQTPGQGLQFLFEYFSETQRNKGNFPGRFSGRQFSNSRSEMNVSTLELGDSALYLCASSLGLGLASSYEQYFGPGTRLTVT.

The chain uses TRBV18 and TRBJ2-7, with D maybe TRBD1 (5 bases). This CDR3 is built from 13 residues. Trimming cost V 3 bases and J 6 bases, with 12 bases left between them. The V gene's germline CDR1 is KGHSH and CDR2 LQKENI. CDR3 sequence (DNA): TGTGCCAGCTCACCTGATCAGGGTCGCGAGCAGTACTTC. Protein: CASSPDQGREQYF.

The rearrangement links TRBV5-1 to TRBJ1-2; no clear D gene. This CDR3 has 13 amino acids. Germline lookup yields CDR1 SGHRS and CDR2 YFSETQ. Trimming took off 3 bases at V and 3 bases at J, with 9 bases between the two ends. CDR3 in DNA: TGCGCCAGCAGCTACTCCGGGGACTATGGCTACACCTTC. Its protein product is CASSYSGDYGYTF. Full variable domain (outside the CDR3, taken from reference TRBV5-1 and TRBJ1-2): KAGVTQTPRYLIKTRGQQVTLSCSPISGHRSVSWYQQTPGQGLQFLFEYFSETQRNKGNFPGRFSGRQFSNSRSEMNVSTLELGDSALYLCASSYSGDYGYTFGSGTRLTVV.

The genes are TRBV5-1 and TRBJ1-1; 7 nucleotides line up with TRBD1. The CDR3 loop spans 14 amino acids. The V and J ends lost 5 bases and 2 bases, in that order; junction bases with no gene match: 6. Germline loops: CDR1 SGHRS, CDR2 YFSETQ. As DNA, the CDR3 is TGCGCCAGCAGAACAGGGGCCCCTAACACTGAAGCTTTCTTT. As protein: CASRTGAPNTEAFF.

This chain joins TRBV15 and TRBJ2-5; 12 bases line up with TRBD2. Germline V gene sequence: CDR1 LNHNV, CDR2 YYDKDF (reference sequence). This CDR3 has 17 amino acids. J was trimmed by 4 bases and V by 0 bases; bases with no gene match: 6. Written as DNA, the CDR3 is TGTGCCACCAGCAGAGACGGGGCTAGCGGGAGGGGAGAGACCCAGTACTTC. Protein: CATSRDGASGRGETQYF.

The rearrangement joins TRBV11-2 to TRBJ1-1, with TRBD1 identical over 7 bases. The CDR3 totals 15 residues. In germline, CDR1 is SGHAT, CDR2 FQNNGV. After removal of 5 bases from V and 1 base from J, the junction contained 7 bases not matched to a gene. CDR3 DNA sequence: TGTGCCAGCAGCCTTGGACAGGCTACGAACACTGAAGCTTTCTTT. It is translated as CASSLGQATNTEAFF.

This clone was seen a few times. The chain employs TRBV7-2 and TRBJ1-2, with TRBD1 matching over 8 bases. Germline values: CDR1 SGHTA, CDR2 FQGNSA. V was clipped by 5 bases and J by 5 bases; unmatched bases: 19. The CDR3 consists of 18 residues. The CDR3, as DNA: TGTGCCAGCAGCACTCGAAGGGACAGGAGGAGGAGTTTGTATGGCTACACCTTC. As protein: CASSTRRDRRRSLYGYTF.

The CDR3 DNA sequence: TGTGCCAGCACCCTGGTAGGTACGAGGTACAATGAGCAGTTCTTC. Its protein product is CASTLVGTRYNEQFF. The rearrangement joins TRBV5-6 to TRBJ2-1; D is undetermined. V lost 6 bases to trimming and J lost 4 bases, with 17 bases between them. There are 15 residues in the CDR3. Germline V gives CDR1 SGHDT, CDR2 YYEEEE.

The V and J genes are TRBV11-1 and TRBJ2-5; TRBD2 agrees at 10 bases. CDR3 length: 15 residues. V gave up 5 bases and J gave up 5 bases; unmatched junction bases: 8. Germline CDR1 and CDR2: SGHAT and FQDESV (reference sequence). The chain's CDR3 is CASSQLAGRRETQYF. In nucleotides, the CDR3 is TGTGCCAGCAGCCAACTAGCGGGGCGACGCGAGACCCAGTACTTC.

The chain recombines TRBV27 with TRBJ1-2; TRBD1 agrees at 8 bases. The CDR3 consists of 16 residues. V shed 3 bases and J 5 bases; nucleotides not matched to a gene: 11. CDR1 and CDR2 from the germline V gene are MNHEY and SMNVEV (reference sequence). In DNA, the CDR3 is TGTGCCAGCAGTTTCAACAGGGGGGCAGGGAGTTATGGCTACACCTTC. Translation: CASSFNRGAGSYGYTF.

V gene TRBV25-1 combines with J gene TRBJ1-2, with D possibly matching TRBD1 (5 bases). This CDR3 has 13 residues. V lost 2 bases and J 3 bases, leaving 7 bases between the germline ends. Germline CDR1 and CDR2: MGHDK and SYGVNS. The CDR3 nucleotides read TGTGCCAGCAGTGAAGTAGGGGACTATGGCTACACCTTC. This codes for CASSEVGDYGYTF.